This T cell receptor (beta chain) was profiled in a study of T cell responses to AZD1222 COVID-19 vaccine. Regarding the study as a whole: No repertoire was sampled before or during the peak T cell response, only after it. Females made up more of the donors, who were largely white British, and clonal diversity may have come out too low. Only a handful of people who got AZD1222 tested seropositive at baseline.

Per germline, CDR1 SGHTA and CDR2 FQGNSA. V dropped 4 bases and J dropped 7 bases, with 11 bases sitting between them. The CDR3 loop spans 13 amino acids. In the case of this clone: Its matching antigen is unknown.

Libraries were prepared by immunoSEQ multiplex PCR; TCRdb keeps only in-frame clonotypes and omits some of them. Of 90,000 to 120,000 clones in the sample, 92% were seen once. Recipients boosted at about 4 weeks or about 12 weeks are pooled. Specimen: peripheral blood, collected 28 days after the second AZD1222 dose. The receptor's source is an adult who received the AZD1222 COVID-19 vaccine. J is TRBJ2-1 and V is TRBV7-2; D possibly corresponds to TRBD1 (5 bases). CDR3 DNA sequence: TGTGCCAGCAGCTCCAGGGCTCTGAATGAGCAGTTCTTC. Translation gives CASSSRALNEQFF. The full variable domain, rest sourced from reference TRBV7-2 and TRBJ2-1, is GAGVSQSPSNKVTEKGKDVELRCDPISGHTALYWYRQSLGQGLEFLIYFQGNSAPDKSGLPSDRFSAERTGGSVSTLTIQRTQQEDSAVYLCASSSRALNEQFFGPGTRLTVL.